This T cell receptor beta chain was recovered during a study of T cells after yellow fever vaccination (dated by TCRdb to the late 2010s). Study-wide context: Libraries from fractions with low cell numbers were prepared with the SMART-Seq v4 Ultra Low Input RNA kit. Two healthy male donors made up the cohort, one aged 18 to 29 years and the other aged 30 to 40 years. To follow T-cell clones before and after primary and booster YFV17D yellow fever vaccination, bulk TCR alpha and beta repertoires were sequenced over time. Blood samples were taken at several timepoints before and after primary and secondary immunization, and bulk PBMC replicates and cell subsets were isolated.

Synthesis of TCR cDNA relied on 5'RACE template switching, a step that introduced a universal primer site along with unique molecular identifiers. Priming for cDNA synthesis came from both the TCR alpha and TCR beta constant segments. Libraries were amplified in two PCR steps, with sample barcodes and sequencing adapters added in the second step. Sequencing of the libraries was done on either Illumina HiSeq 2500 (2x100 bp) or NovaSeq (2x150 bp). The published analysis was carried out like this. MIGEC was used to demultiplex reads and collapse the reads into UMI consensus sequences, and MiXCR was used for V(D)J alignment. Vaccine-responding clonotypes were identified with edgeR using replicate PBMC samples, with FDR below 0.01 and a log2 fold change above 5 up to day 15 being required. Each bulk clonotype received a CD4 or CD8 identity based on whether the sequenced CD4 or CD8 repertoire contained that clonotype at higher abundance. TCRdb reworked the public reads: Q25 trimming with fastp, MiXCR clone assembly, productive beta chains retained. Here each entry gathers all rows of one CDR3 protein and keeps the most common genes and DNA. The V and J calls come from TCRdb's annotation, not from the publication. The sample table records 300,000 or so distinct CDR3 sequences; around 7% of these occur just once. The ten largest clones represent 15% to 20% of the sample.

CDR1 and CDR2 (SGHRS, YFSETQ) derive from the germline V gene. The CDR3 has 16 amino acids, counting the end cysteine and phenylalanine. The retained sequence is limited to the CDR3, 48 bases, with the frame set at the first base. V ends up 0 bases short and J 4 bases short, with an unmatched junction base count of 5. This clonotype occurred many times. Which antigen it targets is not known. No base quality values were provided; no much bigger clone lies one nucleotide off. Study-wide conclusions, independent of this receptor: A small fraction of clonotypes showed up in both the CD4 and CD8 compartments, probably as a result of convergent recombination. Computational filtering was needed because FACS-sorted repertoires could contain abundant contaminating clonotypes from the bulk population. Because only two donors were included in the study, the extent to which the findings can be generalized is limited. The secondary T-cell response was found to be weaker but faster than the primary response, with a peak reached on day 5 rather than on day 15. After the booster, most clones that had expanded after primary vaccination were detected again (around 96% of CD4 and 88% of CD8), suggesting broad maintenance of memory.

The treatment or condition tag for this specimen amounts to: live attenuated yellow fever vaccine strain. At each blood-draw timepoint, two biological replicates of bulk PBMCs were obtained. PBMCs were isolated from peripheral blood using a standard Ficoll-Paque protocol. TriZol was used to extract RNA from bulk PBMCs, CD4 and CD8 fractions, and dextramer-positive and dextramer-negative fractions. The chain links TRBV5-1 with TRBJ2-3; 10 central nucleotides agree with TRBD1. The origin of this receptor is a man between 18 and 35 years old who received the YFV17D yellow fever vaccine. The sample was PBMCs, taken approximately 40 days after the first yellow fever vaccination. At the DNA level, the sequence is TGCGCCAGCAGCTTGGAAGGGACAGGGGAGGCAGATACGCAGTATTTT. Its translation is CASSLEGTGEADTQYF.